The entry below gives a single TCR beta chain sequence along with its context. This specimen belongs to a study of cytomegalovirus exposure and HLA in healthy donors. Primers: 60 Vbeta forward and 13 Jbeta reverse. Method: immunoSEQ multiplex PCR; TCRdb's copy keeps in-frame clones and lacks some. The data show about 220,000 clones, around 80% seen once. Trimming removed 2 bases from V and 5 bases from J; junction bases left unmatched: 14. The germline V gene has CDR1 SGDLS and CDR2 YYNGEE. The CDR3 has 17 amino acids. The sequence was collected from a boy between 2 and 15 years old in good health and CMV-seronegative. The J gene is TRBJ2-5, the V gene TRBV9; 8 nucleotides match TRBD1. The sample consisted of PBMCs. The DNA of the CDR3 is TGTGCCAGCAGCGTCAGGACAGGGACAGGCGCTTTGGAGACCCAGTACTTC. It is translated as CASSVRTGTGALETQYF.